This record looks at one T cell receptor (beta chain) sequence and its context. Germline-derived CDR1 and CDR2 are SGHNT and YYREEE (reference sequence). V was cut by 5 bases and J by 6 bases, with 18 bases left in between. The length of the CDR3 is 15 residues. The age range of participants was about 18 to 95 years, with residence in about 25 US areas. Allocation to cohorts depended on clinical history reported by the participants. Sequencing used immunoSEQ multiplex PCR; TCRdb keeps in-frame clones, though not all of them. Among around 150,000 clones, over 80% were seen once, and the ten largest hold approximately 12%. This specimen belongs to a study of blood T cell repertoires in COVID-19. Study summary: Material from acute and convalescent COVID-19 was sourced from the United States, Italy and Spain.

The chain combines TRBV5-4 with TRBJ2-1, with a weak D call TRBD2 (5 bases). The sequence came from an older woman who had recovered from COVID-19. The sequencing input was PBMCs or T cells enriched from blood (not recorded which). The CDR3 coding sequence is TGTGCCAGCAGGGAGGACTTCCTTGGTGGCAATGAGCAGTTCTTC. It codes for CASREDFLGGNEQFF.